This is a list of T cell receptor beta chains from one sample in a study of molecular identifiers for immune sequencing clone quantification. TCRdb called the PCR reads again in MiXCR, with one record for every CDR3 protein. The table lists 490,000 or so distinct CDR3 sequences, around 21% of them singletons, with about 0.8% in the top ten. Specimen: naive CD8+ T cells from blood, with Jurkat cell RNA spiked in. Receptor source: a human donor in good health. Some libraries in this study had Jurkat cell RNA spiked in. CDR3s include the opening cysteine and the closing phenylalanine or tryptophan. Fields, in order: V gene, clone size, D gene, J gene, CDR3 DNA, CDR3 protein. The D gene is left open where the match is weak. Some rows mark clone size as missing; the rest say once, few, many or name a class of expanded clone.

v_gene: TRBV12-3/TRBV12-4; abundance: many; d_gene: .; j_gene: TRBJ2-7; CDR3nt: TGTGCCAGCAGCGCTGAGGCCTACGAGCAGTACTTC; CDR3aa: CASSAEAYEQYF
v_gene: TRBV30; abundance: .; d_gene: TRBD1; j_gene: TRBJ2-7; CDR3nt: TGTGCCTGGGGGGACAGTCCCTACGAGCAGTACTTC; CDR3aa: CAWGDSPYEQYF
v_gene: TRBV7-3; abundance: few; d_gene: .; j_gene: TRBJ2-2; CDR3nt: TGTGCCAGCAGCTTCGGCGGATTCCCGAACACCGGGGAGCTGTTTTTT; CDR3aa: CASSFGGFPNTGELFF
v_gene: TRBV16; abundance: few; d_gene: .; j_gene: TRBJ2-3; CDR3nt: TGTGCCAGCAGCTCGGCGGGGTACACAGATACGCAGTATTTT; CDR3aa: CASSSAGYTDTQYF
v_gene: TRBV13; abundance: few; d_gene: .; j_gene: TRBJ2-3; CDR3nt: TGTGCCAGCAGCAAACGGATCGTGGGAGTGACAGATACGCAGTATTTT; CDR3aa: CASSKRIVGVTDTQYF
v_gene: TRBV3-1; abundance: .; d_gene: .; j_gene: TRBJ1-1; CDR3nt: TGTGCCAGCAACGAAAACGACTGGACATCCCCCACTGAAGCTTTCTTT; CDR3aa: CASNENDWTSPTEAFF
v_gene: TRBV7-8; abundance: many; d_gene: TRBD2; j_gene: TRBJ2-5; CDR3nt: TGTGCCAGCAGCTTAGATCCTGCGCGGGGGTACCAAGAGACCCAGTACTTC; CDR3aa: CASSLDPARGYQETQYF
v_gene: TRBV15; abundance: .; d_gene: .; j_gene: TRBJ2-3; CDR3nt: TGTGCCACCAGCATTAGCACAGATACGCAGTATTTT; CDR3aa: CATSISTDTQYF
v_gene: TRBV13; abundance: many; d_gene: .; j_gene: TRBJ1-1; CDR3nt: TGTGCCAGCAGCTTAGAGGGGGAATTGCGGACTGAAGCTTTCTTT; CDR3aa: CASSLEGELRTEAFF
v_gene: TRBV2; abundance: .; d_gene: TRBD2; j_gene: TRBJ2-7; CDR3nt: TGTGCCAGCAGTGAAGTGGCGGGAGGAGGGTCCTACGAGCAGTACTTC; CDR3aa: CASSEVAGGGSYEQYF
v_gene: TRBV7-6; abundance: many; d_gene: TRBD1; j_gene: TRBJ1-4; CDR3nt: TGTGCCAGCAGCTCCACCGGGACAGGGCTGGAAAAACTGTTTTTT; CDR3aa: CASSSTGTGLEKLFF
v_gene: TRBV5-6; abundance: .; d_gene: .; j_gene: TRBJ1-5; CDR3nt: TGTGCCAGCAGCTTTGGAAGGCGGCCGAATCAGCCCCAGCATTTT; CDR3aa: CASSFGRRPNQPQHF